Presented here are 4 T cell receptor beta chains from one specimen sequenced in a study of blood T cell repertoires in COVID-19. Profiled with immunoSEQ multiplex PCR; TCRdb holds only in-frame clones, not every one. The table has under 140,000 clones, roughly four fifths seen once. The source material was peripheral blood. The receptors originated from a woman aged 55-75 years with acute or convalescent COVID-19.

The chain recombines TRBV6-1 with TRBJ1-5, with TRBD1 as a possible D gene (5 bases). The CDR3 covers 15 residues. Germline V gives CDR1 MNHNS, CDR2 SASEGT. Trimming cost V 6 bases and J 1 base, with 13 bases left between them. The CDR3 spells CASRNGHGSNQPQHF. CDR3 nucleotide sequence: TGTGCCAGCAGAAACGGACACGGCAGCAATCAGCCCCAGCATTTT.

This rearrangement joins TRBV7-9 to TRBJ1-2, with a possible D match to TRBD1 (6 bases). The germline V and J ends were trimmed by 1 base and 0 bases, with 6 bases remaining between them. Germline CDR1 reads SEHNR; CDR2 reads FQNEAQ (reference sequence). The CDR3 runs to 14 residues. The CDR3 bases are TGTGCCAGCAGCTTAGAGGGGGCTAACTATGGCTACACCTTC. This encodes CASSLEGANYGYTF.

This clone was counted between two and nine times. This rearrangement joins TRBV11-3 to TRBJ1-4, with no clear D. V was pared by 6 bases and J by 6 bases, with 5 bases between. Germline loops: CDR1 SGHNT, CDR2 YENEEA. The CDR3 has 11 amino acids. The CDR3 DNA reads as TGTGCCAGCAGTTCTTATGAAAAACTGTTTTTT. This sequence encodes CASSSYEKLFF.

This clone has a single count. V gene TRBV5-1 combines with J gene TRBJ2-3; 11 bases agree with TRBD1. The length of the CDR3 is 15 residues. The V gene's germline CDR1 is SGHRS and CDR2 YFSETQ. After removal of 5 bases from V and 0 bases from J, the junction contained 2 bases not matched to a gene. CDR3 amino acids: CASRWTGGSTDTQYF. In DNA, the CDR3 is TGCGCCAGCAGGTGGACAGGGGGCAGCACAGATACGCAGTATTTT.